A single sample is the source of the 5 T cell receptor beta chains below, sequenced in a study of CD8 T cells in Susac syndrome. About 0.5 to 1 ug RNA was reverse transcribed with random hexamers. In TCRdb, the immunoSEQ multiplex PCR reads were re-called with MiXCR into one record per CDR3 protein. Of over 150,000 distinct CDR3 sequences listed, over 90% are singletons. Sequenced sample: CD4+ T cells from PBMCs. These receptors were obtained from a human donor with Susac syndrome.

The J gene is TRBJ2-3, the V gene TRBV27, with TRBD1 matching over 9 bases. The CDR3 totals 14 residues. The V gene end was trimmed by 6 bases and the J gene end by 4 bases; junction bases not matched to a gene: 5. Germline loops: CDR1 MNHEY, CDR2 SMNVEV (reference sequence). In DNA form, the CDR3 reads TGTGCCAGCAGATACAGGGGGCGAGCAGATACGCAGTATTTT. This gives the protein CASRYRGRADTQYF.

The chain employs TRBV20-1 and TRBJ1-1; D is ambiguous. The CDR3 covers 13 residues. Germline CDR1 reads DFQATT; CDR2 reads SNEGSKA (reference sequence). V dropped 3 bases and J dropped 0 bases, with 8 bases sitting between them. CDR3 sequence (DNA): TGCAGTGCTAGTGAGATCATGAACACTGAAGCTTTCTTT. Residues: CSASEIMNTEAFF.

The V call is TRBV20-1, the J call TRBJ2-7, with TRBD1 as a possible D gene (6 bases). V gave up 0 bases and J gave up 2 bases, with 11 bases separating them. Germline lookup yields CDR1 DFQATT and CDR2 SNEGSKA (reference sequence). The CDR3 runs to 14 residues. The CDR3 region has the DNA TGCAGTGCTAGAGAGGGGACACATACCTACGAGCAGTACTTC. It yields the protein CSAREGTHTYEQYF.

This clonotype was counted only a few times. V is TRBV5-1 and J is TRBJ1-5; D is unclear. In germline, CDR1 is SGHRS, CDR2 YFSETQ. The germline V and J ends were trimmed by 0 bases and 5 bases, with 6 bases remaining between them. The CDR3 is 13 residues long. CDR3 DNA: TGCGCCAGCAGCTTGGGTGCGGATCAGCCCCAGCATTTT. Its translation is CASSLGADQPQHF. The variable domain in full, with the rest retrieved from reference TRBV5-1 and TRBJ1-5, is KAGVTQTPRYLIKTRGQQVTLSCSPISGHRSVSWYQQTPGQGLQFLFEYFSETQRNKGNFPGRFSGRQFSNSRSEMNVSTLELGDSALYLCASSLGADQPQHFGDGTRLSIL.

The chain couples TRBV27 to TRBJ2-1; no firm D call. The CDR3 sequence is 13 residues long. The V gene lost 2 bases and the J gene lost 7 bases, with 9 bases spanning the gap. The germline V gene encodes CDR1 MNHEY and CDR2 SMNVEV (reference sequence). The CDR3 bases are TGTGCCAGCAGTTTACTGTTGCGTAATGAGCAGTTCTTC. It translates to CASSLLLRNEQFF.